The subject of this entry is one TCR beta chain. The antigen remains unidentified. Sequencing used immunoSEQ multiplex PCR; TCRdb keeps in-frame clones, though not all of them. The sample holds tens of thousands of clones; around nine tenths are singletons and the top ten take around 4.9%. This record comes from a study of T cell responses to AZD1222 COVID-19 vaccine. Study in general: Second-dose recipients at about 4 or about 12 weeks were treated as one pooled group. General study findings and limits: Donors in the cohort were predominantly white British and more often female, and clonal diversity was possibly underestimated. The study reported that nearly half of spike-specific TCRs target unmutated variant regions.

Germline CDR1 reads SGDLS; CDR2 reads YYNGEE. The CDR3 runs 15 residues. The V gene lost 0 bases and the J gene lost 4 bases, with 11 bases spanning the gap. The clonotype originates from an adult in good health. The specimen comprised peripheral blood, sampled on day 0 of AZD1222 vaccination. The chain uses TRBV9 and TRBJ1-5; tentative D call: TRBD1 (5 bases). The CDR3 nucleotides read TGTGCCAGCAGCGTAGAGGGGTTGTCTAATCAGCCCCAGCATTTT. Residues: CASSVEGLSNQPQHF.